This T cell receptor beta chain originates from a study of T cells in localized non-small cell lung cancer. Overall study findings and caveats: Researchers found a median roughly 56 of the top 100 tumor clones in adjacent lung. It was uninvolved adjacent lung that showed the highest T cell clonality, exceeding tumor. Heterogeneity stays possible, as sequencing covered only one tumor region. Longer overall survival associated with higher blood T cell density; shorter survival with higher adjacent-lung clonality.

Points on this clone: As yet, its antigen is unknown.

Repertoires were generated with immunoSEQ multiplex PCR, while TCRdb's copy carries only in-frame clones and drops some. The table records roughly 38,000 clones, about nine tenths of them present only once. This CDR3 has 14 residues. CDR1 is LNHDA and CDR2 is SQIVND in the germline V gene (reference sequence). The trim removed 4 bases at V and 4 bases at J, leaving 3 bases unmatched. V gene TRBV19 combines with J gene TRBJ2-1; 8 nucleotides align to TRBD2. Specimen: peripheral blood, collected before any cancer treatment. The source of this sequence is a female donor older than 55 with stage I squamous cell lung carcinoma. The CDR3 bases are TGTGCCAGTAGTACGAGCGGGAGATACAATGAGCAGTTCTTC. This encodes CASSTSGRYNEQFF.